Included here is one T cell receptor (beta chain) sequence, with context. Data came from immunoSEQ multiplex PCR; TCRdb stores just in-frame clones and leaves some out. The data hold about 370,000 clones, with more than 80% observed a single time. Germline CDR1 reads LGHNA; CDR2 reads YNFKEQ. The ends lost 4 bases at V and 0 bases at J; junction bases unmatched: 6. CDR3 length: 15 residues. These data are taken from a study of blood T cell repertoires in COVID-19. Study summary: The origin of the acute and convalescent COVID-19 samples was the United States, Italy and Spain.

This TCR was sampled from a young man who had recovered from COVID-19. Sequencing was done on a sample of PBMCs or T cells enriched from blood (not recorded which). This sequence joins TRBV4-2 and TRBJ2-7; 7 bases agree with TRBD1. CDR3 in DNA: TGTGCCAGCAGCCCGATCTGGGACAGCTCCTACGAGCAGTACTTC. Amino acids: CASSPIWDSSYEQYF.